A single sample is the source of the 3 T cell receptor beta chains below, sequenced in a study of shared clonotypes between healthy human individuals. It was CD45RO-negative cells, positively selected for CCR7, that made up naive CD8 cells, with terminally differentiated effector memory CD45RA+ cells excluded. Generated by immunoSEQ multiplex PCR, the TCRdb table keeps only in-frame clones and is missing some. Of about 820,000 clones in the sample, almost 95% were seen once. Sequenced material: naive CD8+ T cells sorted from blood. The receptors were gathered from a man aged 30 to 45 in good health.

J is TRBJ2-2 and V is TRBV29-1, with a possible D match to TRBD1 (6 bases). From germline, CDR1 is SQVTM and CDR2 ANQGSEA. With 7 bases removed from V and 1 base from J, the gap between germline ends came to 10 bases. This CDR3 is 13 amino acids long. In DNA form, the CDR3 reads TGCAGCGGGCGGACAGAGAACACCGGGGAGCTGTTTTTT. This codes for CSGRTENTGELFF.

The chain couples TRBV4-1 to TRBJ2-7, with 7 bases that match TRBD2. Germline CDR1 reads MGHRA; CDR2 reads YSYEKL. The J segment lost 3 bases and the V segment lost 5 bases, leaving 1 base of the junction unmatched. The CDR3 is made up of 12 amino acids. CDR3 DNA sequence: TGCGCCAGCAGCGGGGGGGGCTACGAGCAGTACTTC. Its translation: CASSGGGYEQYF.

The chain is built from TRBV19 and TRBJ2-1; D is undetermined. The germline V gene has CDR1 LNHDA and CDR2 SQIVND (reference sequence). The V and J ends lost 5 bases and 0 bases respectively, with 11 bases between them. The CDR3 totals 15 residues. CDR3 in amino acids: CASSQDWGSYNEQFF. CDR3 in DNA: TGTGCCAGTAGTCAAGACTGGGGCTCCTACAATGAGCAGTTCTTC.